These 23 T cell receptor beta chains originate from one sample sequenced in a study of blood T cell repertoires in COVID-19. Generated by immunoSEQ multiplex PCR, the TCRdb table keeps only in-frame clones and is missing some. The sample consists of about 140,000 clones, about 86% of them appearing once. The sequenced material came from peripheral blood. These receptor sequences come from an older woman with acute or convalescent COVID-19.

The table lists this clone with a count of one. The rearrangement links TRBV6-6 to TRBJ2-7, with D perhaps matching TRBD2 (6 bases). This CDR3 is built from 16 residues. Trimming removed 0 bases from V and 1 base from J, with 13 bases in between. Germline assignment: CDR1 MNHNY and CDR2 SVGAGI (reference sequence). CDR3 nucleotides: TGTGCCAGCAGTTACTCGAGGGCGGGAAATTCCTACGAGCAGTACTTC. Encoded protein: CASSYSRAGNSYEQYF.

The chain is built from TRBV11-2 and TRBJ2-7; 9 nucleotides align to TRBD1. The length of the CDR3 is 15 residues. The V gene's germline CDR1 is SGHAT and CDR2 FQNNGV. V shed 3 bases and J 1 base; nucleotides not matched to a gene: 4. For the CDR3, the DNA is TGTGCCAGCAGCTTTGGGACAGGGCGATCCTACGAGCAGTACTTC. Amino acids: CASSFGTGRSYEQYF.

A few counts support this clone. V gene TRBV28 combines with J gene TRBJ1-1; TRBD1 is a possible D gene (6 bases). The germline V and J ends were trimmed by 7 bases and 5 bases, with 20 bases remaining between them. The CDR3 consists of 15 residues. CDR1 MDHEN and CDR2 SYDVKM come from the germline V gene. The CDR3 DNA reads TGTGCCAGCATTCCGTACGGCGGGGGCTCGACTGAAGCTTTCTTT. Translation gives CASIPYGGGSTEAFF.

J is TRBJ2-1 and V is TRBV3-1 (or the pseudogene TRBV3-2); a possible D gene is TRBD2 (6 bases). This CDR3 region has 12 residues. V gave up 2 bases and J gave up 9 bases, with 8 bases separating them. Germline assignment: CDR1 LGHDT and CDR2 YNNKEL (reference sequence). CDR3 in amino acids: CASSQPGLEQFF. The DNA for the CDR3 is TGTGCCAGCAGCCAACCGGGACTTGAGCAGTTCTTC.

The chain joins TRBV21-1 to TRBJ1-2; TRBD1 is taken as the D call from the table, unchecked against the DNA. TRBV21-1 is labeled a pseudogene. There are 13 residues in the CDR3. CDR3 sequence (DNA): TGTGCCAGCAGCAGCAGGGGAAATGGAAGCTACACCTTC. Protein: CASSSRGNGSYTF.

Only one count was recorded for this clone. V is TRBV7-2 and J is TRBJ2-5, with TRBD2 matching 13 bases. This CDR3 contains 14 residues. Trimming at V came to 6 bases and at J to 5 bases, leaving 3 bases not matched to a gene. In germline, CDR1 is SGHTA, CDR2 FQGNSA. CDR3 protein: CASRLAGGQETQYF. The CDR3 nucleotides read TGTGCCAGCAGACTAGCGGGAGGGCAGGAGACCCAGTACTTC.

In its sample, this clone was seen a few times. The rearrangement uses TRBV6-5 and TRBJ1-2, with no clear D. The V gene's germline CDR1 is MNHEY and CDR2 SVGAGI. V was cut by 0 bases and J by 2 bases, with 7 bases left in between. The CDR3 covers 14 residues. CDR3 coding DNA: TGTGCCAGCAGTTACTCGACACGAAACTATGGCTACACCTTC. It codes for CASSYSTRNYGYTF.

This chain uses TRBV5-1 with TRBJ1-4; 10 bases are a match to TRBD1. CDR3 length: 14 amino acids. J gave up 8 bases and V 4 bases, and 5 bases lay outside the gene matches. Germline V gene sequence: CDR1 SGHRS, CDR2 YFSETQ. CDR3 sequence reads: CASSGGQGSEKLFF. As DNA, the CDR3 is TGCGCCAGCAGCGGGGGACAGGGGAGCGAAAAACTGTTTTTT.

The chain employs TRBV11-3 and TRBJ2-7; TRBD1 is a possible D gene (5 bases). The V gene lost 3 bases and the J gene lost 6 bases, with 12 bases spanning the gap. Germline loops: CDR1 SGHNT, CDR2 YENEEA. This CDR3 is built from 13 residues. The CDR3 loop is CASSFSLRGEQYF. In DNA form, the CDR3 reads TGTGCCAGCAGCTTCAGCCTAAGGGGCGAGCAGTACTTC.

The genes are TRBV7-9 and TRBJ1-2; D perhaps matches TRBD1 (5 bases). V lost 2 bases and J lost 1, with 11 bases in between. This CDR3 is 15 amino acids long. Germline assignment: CDR1 SEHNR and CDR2 FQNEAQ (reference sequence). The CDR3, as DNA: TGTGCCAGCAGCTTACAGGAGGGGATTAACTATGGCTACACCTTC. Translated, it gives CASSLQEGINYGYTF.

CDR3 DNA: TGTGCCAGCTCCCGGACAGCGGAAAATGAAAAACTGTTTTTT. Translating gives CASSRTAENEKLFF. The J gene is TRBJ1-4, the V gene TRBV27; a weak D match, TRBD1 (6 bases). The ends were cut back, 8 bases at V and 5 bases at J, with 15 bases in the middle. This CDR3 region has 14 residues. CDR1 and CDR2 from the germline V gene are MNHEY and SMNVEV (reference sequence).

For this clone: The same CDR3 is also encoded by other DNA sequences in this sample. The rearrangement uses TRBV3-1 (or the pseudogene TRBV3-2) and TRBJ1-1, with TRBD1 matching over 9 bases. CDR1 LGHDT and CDR2 YNNKEL come from the germline V gene (reference sequence). V gave up 1 base and J gave up 1 base; unmatched junction bases: 1. This CDR3 has 15 residues. The DNA of the CDR3 is TGTGCCAGCAGCCAAGCGGGACAGGGGAACACTGAAGCTTTCTTT. It specifies CASSQAGQGNTEAFF.

This chain uses TRBV6-5 with TRBJ2-5; 8 bases are a match to TRBD2. V was pared by 4 bases and J by 4 bases, with 5 bases of the junction left unmatched. The CDR3 covers 14 residues. Germline V gene data show CDR1 as MNHEY and CDR2 as SVGAGI. The CDR3 reads CASSSGTRRETQYF. The CDR3 DNA reads TGTGCCAGCAGTTCCGGGACTAGAAGAGAGACCCAGTACTTC.

The V and J genes are TRBV13 and TRBJ1-1; TRBD1 matches at 7 bases. V shed 5 bases and J 8 bases; nucleotides not matched to a gene: 5. The CDR3 consists of 12 residues. The germline V gene encodes CDR1 PRHDT and CDR2 FYEKMQ (reference sequence). The CDR3 loop is CASSTQGTEAFF. DNA for the CDR3: TGTGCCAGCAGCACACAGGGGACCGAAGCTTTCTTT. Looking up the rest from reference TRBV13 and TRBJ1-1 gives the full variable domain: AAGVIQSPRHLIKEKRETATLKCYPIPRHDTVYWYQQGPGQDPQFLISFYEKMQSDKGSIPDRFSAQQFSDYHSELNMSSLELGDSALYFCASSTQGTEAFFGQGTRLTVV.

The V call is TRBV18, the J call TRBJ2-7, with 7 positions matching TRBD2. CDR3 length equals 14 residues. Trimming took 4 bases from V and 2 from J; bases not matched to a gene: 5. CDR1 and CDR2 from the germline V gene are KGHSH and LQKENI. CDR3 sequence reads: CASSLGGVPYEQYF. CDR3 sequence (DNA): TGTGCCAGCTCACTTGGGGGGGTTCCCTACGAGCAGTACTTC.

This chain links TRBV2 with TRBJ1-2; TRBD1 matches 7 bases. The germline V gene encodes CDR1 SNHLY and CDR2 FYNNEI. J gave up 5 bases and V 2 bases, and 11 bases lay outside the gene matches. The CDR3 has 16 amino acids. CDR3 nucleotide sequence: TGTGCCAGCAGTGAAAACCACCTCACGACAGGGTATGGCTACACCTTC. Protein product: CASSENHLTTGYGYTF.

The J gene is TRBJ1-5, the V gene TRBV2; no definite D call. V was trimmed by 7 bases and J by 0 bases, leaving 13 bases between them. This CDR3 comprises 15 residues. The germline CDR1 and CDR2 sequences are SNHLY and FYNNEI. CDR3 DNA: TGTGCCAGCATTGCAAACCTAAATAGCAATCAGCCCCAGCATTTT. Translated: CASIANLNSNQPQHF.

The rearrangement joins TRBV2 to TRBJ2-7; 12 positions agree with TRBD2. CDR3 length: 14 amino acids. V gave up 6 bases and J gave up 6 bases; unmatched junction bases: 6. Germline V CDR1 and CDR2: SNHLY, FYNNEI. The CDR3 sequence: CASRTSGRSSEQYF. The CDR3 nucleotides are TGTGCCAGCAGAACTAGCGGGAGGTCTTCCGAGCAGTACTTC.

This sequence joins TRBV18 and TRBJ1-2, with D hard to call. The CDR3 extends over 12 amino acids. V lost 3 bases and J lost 4, with 6 bases in between. CDR1 and CDR2 from the germline V gene are KGHSH and LQKENI. The CDR3: CASSPDFYGYTF. DNA for the CDR3: TGTGCCAGCTCACCTGACTTCTATGGCTACACCTTC.

This clone was found a few times. This sequence joins TRBV7-9 and TRBJ1-5; D may be TRBD1 (5 bases). The length of the CDR3 is 12 residues. Trimming pared 1 base from V and 7 bases from J, leaving 5 bases between. From germline, CDR1 is SEHNR and CDR2 FQNEAQ (reference sequence). The CDR3: CASSLGTQPQHF. The CDR3 DNA is TGTGCCAGCAGCTTAGGGACACAGCCCCAGCATTTT.

The chain carries TRBV29-1 and TRBJ2-3, with 9 bases fitting TRBD2. CDR1 is SQVTM, CDR2 ANQGSEA, per germline. V was clipped by 2 bases and J by 4 bases; unmatched bases: 4. CDR3 length: 14 amino acids. CDR3: CSVEIQREADTQYF. The CDR3 nucleotides are TGCAGCGTTGAAATCCAGCGGGAGGCAGATACGCAGTATTTT.

The chain has TRBV5-1 and TRBJ2-7, with D perhaps matching TRBD1 (6 bases). Germline values: CDR1 SGHRS, CDR2 YFSETQ. Trimming removed 4 bases from V and 2 bases from J, with 16 bases in between. This CDR3 has 15 amino acids. The DNA of the CDR3 is TGCGCCAGCAGCCCCACCCAGGGGTTTACCTACGAGCAGTACTTC. It codes for CASSPTQGFTYEQYF.

This chain connects TRBV7-9 to TRBJ2-3; D gene uncertain. The length of the CDR3 is 12 residues. Trimming removed 5 bases from V and 2 bases from J, with 5 bases in between. CDR1 and CDR2 from the germline V gene are SEHNR and FQNEAQ (reference sequence). This CDR3 is CASSPYTDTQYF. CDR3 nucleotide sequence: TGTGCCAGCAGCCCCTACACAGATACGCAGTATTTT.